A selection of T cell receptor beta chains follows, all from one sample in a study of TIL therapy for anti-PD-1-resistant metastatic lung cancer. Using immunoSEQ multiplex PCR, the repertoire was profiled, and TCRdb retains in-frame clones only, with some absent. Of 45,000 to 60,000 clones listed, around 64% are singletons. Here the sequenced sample was tumor tissue, taken at baseline. These receptors were obtained from a person aged 25 to 85 with non-small cell lung cancer. Each CDR3 is given with its conserved first and last residue. D genes are given only for firm matches. Not every row has a clone size; where given, it reads once, few, many or a size class.

D gene: .; V gene: TRBV4-1; J gene: TRBJ2-7; clone size: .; CDR3 protein: CASSGIYEQYF; CDR3 DNA: TGCGCCAGCAGCGGGATTTACGAGCAGTACTTC
D gene: .; V gene: TRBV28; J gene: TRBJ1-5; clone size: few; CDR3 protein: CASRGQGDRQPQHF; CDR3 DNA: TGTGCCAGCAGAGGCCAGGGTGATCGCCAGCCCCAGCATTTT
D gene: .; V gene: TRBV9; J gene: TRBJ2-2; clone size: .; CDR3 protein: CASSVEGLTGELFF; CDR3 DNA: TGTGCCAGCAGCGTAGAGGGTCTCACCGGGGAGCTGTTTTTT
D gene: TRBD1; V gene: TRBV7-2; J gene: TRBJ2-7; clone size: .; CDR3 protein: CASSFPGQGLSYEQYF; CDR3 DNA: TGTGCCAGCAGTTTTCCGGGACAGGGGTTATCCTACGAGCAGTACTTC
D gene: TRBD2; V gene: TRBV9; J gene: TRBJ2-1; clone size: .; CDR3 protein: CASRASGGGTEQFF; CDR3 DNA: TGTGCCAGCAGGGCTAGCGGGGGGGGCACTGAGCAGTTCTTC
D gene: TRBD2; V gene: TRBV30; J gene: TRBJ2-3; clone size: .; CDR3 protein: CAWSVAQRGGADTQYF; CDR3 DNA: TGTGCCTGGAGTGTAGCCCAGCGGGGGGGGGCAGATACGCAGTATTTT
D gene: .; V gene: TRBV7-6; J gene: TRBJ1-1; clone size: once; CDR3 protein: CASSPGGGHTEAFF; CDR3 DNA: TGTGCCAGCAGCCCCGGAGGGGGTCACACTGAAGCTTTCTTT
D gene: .; V gene: TRBV27; J gene: TRBJ2-5; clone size: many; CDR3 protein: CASSNLGTQYF; CDR3 DNA: TGTGCCAGCAGTAACCTCGGGACCCAGTACTTC
D gene: .; V gene: TRBV19; J gene: TRBJ2-1; clone size: .; CDR3 protein: CASSGRLNPYNEQFF; CDR3 DNA: TGTGCCAGTAGTGGCCGACTAAACCCCTACAATGAGCAGTTCTTC
D gene: .; V gene: TRBV2; J gene: TRBJ2-7; clone size: .; CDR3 protein: CASTRDGAYEQYF; CDR3 DNA: TGTGCCAGCACCCGGGACGGAGCCTACGAGCAGTACTTC
D gene: .; V gene: TRBV10-3; J gene: TRBJ2-2; clone size: few; CDR3 protein: CAISNTGELFF; CDR3 DNA: TGTGCCATCAGCAACACCGGGGAGCTGTTTTTT
D gene: .; V gene: TRBV5-4; J gene: TRBJ1-1; clone size: .; CDR3 protein: CASSLGGRTEAFF; CDR3 DNA: TGTGCCAGCAGCTTGGGGGGGCGCACTGAAGCTTTCTTT
D gene: .; V gene: TRBV11-3; J gene: TRBJ2-1; clone size: .; CDR3 protein: CASSFDENANEQFF; CDR3 DNA: TGTGCCAGCAGCTTCGACGAGAATGCGAATGAGCAGTTCTTC
D gene: .; V gene: TRBV7-8; J gene: TRBJ1-5; clone size: .; CDR3 protein: CASSFSGTRHQPQHF; CDR3 DNA: TGTGCCAGCAGCTTCTCCGGGACACGACATCAGCCCCAGCATTTT
D gene: .; V gene: TRBV5-4; J gene: TRBJ2-5; clone size: .; CDR3 protein: CASSSGPGTQYF; CDR3 DNA: TGTGCCAGCAGCTCCGGCCCGGGAACCCAGTACTTC
D gene: .; V gene: TRBV6-6; J gene: TRBJ2-5; clone size: .; CDR3 protein: CASRASTASQETQYF; CDR3 DNA: TGTGCCAGCAGGGCGAGCACAGCGAGTCAAGAGACCCAGTACTTC
D gene: TRBD1; V gene: TRBV25-1; J gene: TRBJ2-5; clone size: .; CDR3 protein: CASSESTGTGETQYF; CDR3 DNA: TGTGCCAGCAGTGAATCCACAGGGACAGGAGAGACCCAGTACTTC
D gene: .; V gene: TRBV2; J gene: TRBJ2-5; clone size: .; CDR3 protein: CASTKGEGSGAQYF; CDR3 DNA: TGTGCCAGCACCAAGGGGGAGGGCTCGGGGGCCCAGTACTTC